These T cell receptor beta chains were read from a single sample in a study of early T cells in non-severe SARS-CoV-2 infection. TCRdb called the 5' RACE reads again in MiXCR, with one record for every CDR3 protein. The sample includes tens of thousands of distinct CDR3 sequences, 5.2% of them seen just once. The sequenced material came from whole blood. These receptors originate from an adult who was a healthcare worker with PCR-confirmed SARS-CoV-2 infection or an uninfected control (not recorded which). Each CDR3 is given with its conserved first and last residue. The D gene is left open where the match is weak. The size field is filled for only some rows; it gives once, few, many or a size class.

d_gene,v_gene,abundance,j_gene,CDR3nt,CDR3aa
TRBD2,TRBV20-1,many,TRBJ2-5,TGCAGTGCTCACTTAGCGGGGAAAACAGCATACCAAGAGACCCAGTACTTC,CSAHLAGKTAYQETQYF
TRBD2,TRBV18,.,TRBJ2-5,TGTGCCAGCTCCCCGGGAGGGCGCGAGACCCAGTACTTC,CASSPGGRETQYF
.,TRBV19,many,TRBJ2-1,TGTGCCAGTAGTCCCAGCGGAGCTAGAGCATACAATGAGCAGTTCTTC,CASSPSGARAYNEQFF
TRBD1,TRBV7-2,many,TRBJ1-4,TGTGCCAGCAGCTTAGTCGGCAGGGGGGCAACTAATGAAAAACTGTTTTTT,CASSLVGRGATNEKLFF
.,TRBV21-1,many,TRBJ2-7,TGTGCCAGCATCCCGACCGACAGGGGCCACTACGAGCAGTACTTC,CASIPTDRGHYEQYF
.,TRBV28,many,TRBJ1-2,TGTGCCAGCAGATTAATACTCGAGGCACTCGGTGGCTACACCTTC,CASRLILEALGGYTF
.,TRBV7-9,medium-sized,TRBJ2-1,TGTGCCAGCAGCTCAGGATCGAATGAGCAGTTCTTC,CASSSGSNEQFF
.,TRBV12-3/TRBV12-4,many,TRBJ2-6,TGTGCCAGCAGAAGGGATGGGGCCAACGTCCTGACTTTC,CASRRDGANVLTF
.,TRBV7-9,.,TRBJ1-3,TGTGCCAGCAGCATACAGGGACTCGGTGGAAACACCATATATTTT,CASSIQGLGGNTIYF
TRBD1,TRBV12-5,few,TRBJ1-2,TGTGCTAGTGGTGCAGGGACAGGGCACGGCTACACCTTC,CASGAGTGHGYTF
.,TRBV6-5,many,TRBJ2-3,TGTGCCAGCAGTTGGGGACAAAACACAGATACGCAGTATTTT,CASSWGQNTDTQYF
.,TRBV28,.,TRBJ1-2,TGTGCCAGCAGTTTGGGCATCAGGGGTCCTAACTATGGCTACACCTTC,CASSLGIRGPNYGYTF
TRBD1,TRBV7-2,.,TRBJ1-1,TGTGCCAGCAGCTTACTGGGACAGAAGAACACTGAAGCTTTCTTT,CASSLLGQKNTEAFF
.,TRBV5-5,many,TRBJ1-1,TGTGCCAGCAGCTTGGTCATCGCAGCCACTGAAGCTTTCTTT,CASSLVIAATEAFF
.,TRBV10-1,.,TRBJ2-3,TGCGCCAGCGGGGATAATCCGGATACGCAGTATTTT,CASGDNPDTQYF
.,TRBV4-2,few,TRBJ1-1,TGTGCCAGCAGCCGGGACCTTCATCGGGGCACTGAAGCTTTCTTT,CASSRDLHRGTEAFF
.,TRBV11-2,.,TRBJ2-5,TGTGCCAGCAGCTTACCGACTCAGGGCACAGAGACCCAGTACTTC,CASSLPTQGTETQYF
.,TRBV6-5,many,TRBJ1-6,TGTGCCAGCAGTCGTCGCCAAGCTCCAAATTCACCCCTCCACTTT,CASSRRQAPNSPLHF
.,TRBV5-1,few,TRBJ2-7,TGCGCCAGCAGCCCGGGAGTATACGAGCAGTACTTC,CASSPGVYEQYF
TRBD1,TRBV28,few,TRBJ1-5,TGTGCCAGCAGTTTCCTCCGGGACAGTCACAATCAGCCCCAGCATTTT,CASSFLRDSHNQPQHF
.,TRBV11-2,.,TRBJ1-4,TGTGCCAGCAGCCCTGCGGGACGGACTAATGAAAAACTGTTTTTT,CASSPAGRTNEKLFF
.,TRBV7-8,few,TRBJ1-6,TGTGCCAGCAGCTTACGGGGGTCCCCCCTCCACTTT,CASSLRGSPLHF
.,TRBV11-2,many,TRBJ2-7,TGTGCCAGCAGAAGACAGGACTCCTACGAGCAGTACTTC,CASRRQDSYEQYF
.,TRBV29-1,many,TRBJ2-2,TGCAGCGTATACGTTAGAGAGACCGCGAACACCGGGGAGCTGTTTTTT,CSVYVRETANTGELFF
TRBD1,TRBV5-1,few,TRBJ2-3,TGCGCCAGTACACAGGGGAGCACAGATACGCAGTATTTT,CASTQGSTDTQYF
.,TRBV11-2,many,TRBJ2-4,TGTGCCAGCAGCGTCACCAGCCCCGGAAACATTCAGTACTTC,CASSVTSPGNIQYF
.,TRBV7-2,once,TRBJ2-3,TGTGCCAGCAGCTTATCCAGCGGTAGCACAGATACGCAGTATTTT,CASSLSSGSTDTQYF
.,TRBV2,many,TRBJ1-1,TGTGCCAGCAGTGAAGGTTGGAACACTGAAGCTTTCTTT,CASSEGWNTEAFF
.,TRBV2,few,TRBJ2-3,TGTGCCAGCAACGGGGCGGATACGCAGTATTTT,CASNGADTQYF
.,TRBV9,.,TRBJ2-1,TGTGCCAGCAGCCCCCGCGTGAGCGCTTACAATGAGCAGTTCTTC,CASSPRVSAYNEQFF
.,TRBV5-1,many,TRBJ2-5,TGCGCCAGCAGCTTGCAGGGGCGAGAGACCCAGTACTTC,CASSLQGRETQYF
TRBD1,TRBV7-8,many,TRBJ1-1,TGTGCCAGCAGCTCACAGGGGGCAGGCACTGAAGCTTTCTTT,CASSSQGAGTEAFF
.,TRBV7-2,many,TRBJ2-3,TGTGCCAGCAGCGTACCAAGCACAGATACGCAGTATTTT,CASSVPSTDTQYF
TRBD2,TRBV6-2/TRBV6-3,.,TRBJ2-1,TGTGCCAGCAGTAATCCTAGCGGAAACAATGAGCAGTTCTTC,CASSNPSGNNEQFF
.,TRBV11-3,.,TRBJ1-1,TGTGCCAGCCGATGGGAGGGGAACACTGAAGCTTTCTTT,CASRWEGNTEAFF
TRBD2,TRBV5-1,.,TRBJ2-7,TGCGCCAGCAGCTTCGCGGGAGGATCGGGGGAGCAGTACTTC,CASSFAGGSGEQYF
TRBD1,TRBV5-6,many,TRBJ2-7,TGTGCCAGCAGCTTGCGGACAGGATCCTACGAGCAGTACTTC,CASSLRTGSYEQYF
.,TRBV7-2,many,TRBJ2-4,TGTGCCAGCAGCAACGGCAGGATCTTAGCCAAAAACATTCAGTACTTC,CASSNGRILAKNIQYF
TRBD2,TRBV7-8,many,TRBJ2-7,TGTGCCAGCAGCTCAGCCCACGCGACTAGCGGGAGGGAGTACGAGCAGTACTTC,CASSSAHATSGREYEQYF
.,TRBV28,many,TRBJ1-5,TGTGCCAGCAGTTTCGGCGGACCTAGCAATCAGCCCCAGCATTTT,CASSFGGPSNQPQHF
TRBD1,TRBV20-1,many,TRBJ1-5,TGCAGTGCTAGTGAGGGACAGGGGGCAATATATCAGCCCCAGCATTTT,CSASEGQGAIYQPQHF
.,TRBV3-1,many,TRBJ2-1,TGTGCCAGCAGCTCCTTAGGGACTTATGAGCAGTTCTTC,CASSSLGTYEQFF
.,TRBV7-2,many,TRBJ2-5,TGTGCCAGCAGCTTACTCTCGGCATCAAACCAAGAGACCCAGTACTTC,CASSLLSASNQETQYF
.,TRBV7-2,many,TRBJ2-1,TGTGCCAGCAGCTCTCTAGGGAATGAGCAGTTCTTC,CASSSLGNEQFF
.,TRBV11-3,many,TRBJ1-1,TGTGCCAGCAGCTTCGGGATCAGCGAGGCTTTCTTT,CASSFGISEAFF
.,TRBV6-5,many,TRBJ2-7,TGTGCCAGCAGTTCCCCGGAACTAGACGCCTACGAGCAGTACTTC,CASSSPELDAYEQYF
.,TRBV11-2,many,TRBJ1-1,TGTGCCAGCAGCTTAAGCGCCAGGGGCGACACTGAAGCTTTCTTT,CASSLSARGDTEAFF
.,TRBV5-1,many,TRBJ2-7,TGCGCCAGCAGCTTTACGGGTAGCTCCTACGAGCAGTACTTC,CASSFTGSSYEQYF
.,TRBV6-4,.,TRBJ2-1,TGTGCCAGCAGTGAGTTAGGAGGGACGAACAATGAGCAGTTCTTC,CASSELGGTNNEQFF
TRBD1,TRBV5-4,many,TRBJ2-3,TGTGCCAGCAGCCCATCAGGGGGCTTGGTAGATACGCAGTATTTT,CASSPSGGLVDTQYF
.,TRBV6-6,many,TRBJ1-1,TGTGCCACCCGTACGGGGGACACTGAAGCTTTCTTT,CATRTGDTEAFF
TRBD1,TRBV11-2,few,TRBJ2-5,TGTGCCAGCAGCACCGGACAGGGAGGAGAGACCCAGTACTTC,CASSTGQGGETQYF
TRBD2,TRBV20-1,many,TRBJ2-1,TGCAGTGCCCCCACCCCTAGCGGGAGGGCGAATGAGCAGTTCTTC,CSAPTPSGRANEQFF
.,TRBV20-1,few,TRBJ1-1,TGCAGTGCTAGAAGGAACACCCGGGGGACTGAAGCTTTCTTT,CSARRNTRGTEAFF
TRBD2,TRBV11-2,few,TRBJ2-2,TGTGCCAGCAGACCCCAACTAGCGGGAGACACCGGGGAGCTGTTTTTT,CASRPQLAGDTGELFF
TRBD1,TRBV5-4,many,TRBJ1-2,TGTGCCAGCAGCAGAGCAGGGGGTAGTGGCTACACCTTC,CASSRAGGSGYTF
TRBD2,TRBV7-2,few,TRBJ2-7,TGTGCCAGCAGCCCTAATAGCGGGAGAGTCAACGAGCAGTACTTC,CASSPNSGRVNEQYF